This T cell receptor (beta chain) was sequenced in a study of vaccination effects on CD4 cells after COVID-19. On the study more broadly: Both early and late time points after vaccination provided samples from a few convalescent patients. Samples gathered post-vaccine arrived a median of 72 days past the second dose. Findings and limits, study-wide: At late timepoints after vaccination, vaccine- and infection-induced clones shrank markedly.

The V and J ends lost 3 bases and 11 bases respectively, with 8 bases between them. This CDR3 has 12 residues. Libraries were prepared by immunoSEQ multiplex PCR; TCRdb keeps only in-frame clonotypes and omits some of them. The sample gives around 50,000 clones, 65% to 75% of which show up once; about 4.9% is in the top ten. Of note for this clone: Its antigen is currently unknown.

The culture ran for roughly 10 days before CD4+ T cells were isolated. This individual tested PCR-positive for SARS-CoV-2 infection between March and December 2020. Two-dose BNT162b2 or mRNA-1273 vaccination was given to participants. At days 3 and 7, half of the medium was exchanged for IL-2 medium. The receptor comes from a human donor who had a prior SARS-CoV-2 infection. This chain uses TRBV12-3 or TRBV12-4 with TRBJ1-6; D uncertain. Specimen: CD4+ T cells from PBMCs cultured without peptide, collected after COVID-19 vaccination. CDR3 nucleotide sequence: TGTGCCAGCAGTTTCGATATTCCACCCCTCCACTTT. As protein: CASSFDIPPLHF.